One sample yielded the 28 T cell receptor beta chains listed below, sequenced in a study of blood T cell repertoires in COVID-19. Clones were read by immunoSEQ multiplex PCR, and TCRdb kept only the in-frame ones, dropping some. The table records more than 100,000 clones, more than 70% of them present only once. Sequencing was carried out using peripheral blood. These receptor sequences come from a woman aged 55-69 years with acute or convalescent COVID-19.

The genes are TRBV11-2 and TRBJ1-2; D not certain. The ends were cut back, 1 base at V and 3 bases at J, with 6 bases in the middle. The CDR3 has 13 residues. Germline V gene data show CDR1 as SGHAT and CDR2 as FQNNGV. The DNA for the CDR3 is TGTGCCAGCAGCTTAGGCGGGGACTATGGCTACACCTTC. Encoded protein: CASSLGGDYGYTF.

Worth noting for this clone: The identical CDR3 is also encoded by other nucleotide sequences in the sample. The rearrangement uses TRBV19 and TRBJ1-6; D is unclear. V gave up 5 bases and J gave up 13 bases, with 12 bases separating them. The germline V gene has CDR1 LNHDA and CDR2 SQIVND (reference sequence). The CDR3 contains 12 residues. This chain's CDR3 is CASSHRGSPLHF. In DNA form, the CDR3 reads TGTGCCAGTAGTCACCGGGGTTCGCCCCTCCACTTT.

This chain links TRBV10-2 with TRBJ2-7; possible D gene TRBD2, 6 bases. This CDR3 contains 12 residues. Trimming left V 4 bases short and J 7 bases short, with 11 bases between. Germline V lookup: CDR1 WSHSY, CDR2 SAAADI. The CDR3 spells CASSGSGGEQYF. The CDR3, as DNA: TGCGCCAGCAGTGGTAGCGGAGGGGAGCAGTACTTC.

The chain employs TRBV19 and TRBJ1-2, with 8 bases lining up with TRBD1. The CDR3 consists of 14 residues. Germline V lookup: CDR1 LNHDA, CDR2 SQIVND (reference sequence). The junction had 10 bases not matched to a gene; V was cut back by 5 bases and J by 8 bases. In DNA form, the CDR3 reads TGTGCCAGTAGTGAACGGGACAGGCCCTCAGGCTACACCTTC. Translating it yields CASSERDRPSGYTF. Filled out from reference TRBV19 and TRBJ1-2, the complete variable domain reads DGGITQSPKYLFRKEGQNVTLSCEQNLNHDAMYWYRQDPGQGLRLIYYSQIVNDFQKGDIAEGYSVSREKKESFPLTVTSAQKNPTAFYLCASSERDRPSGYTFGSGTRLTVV.

This chain connects TRBV9 to TRBJ2-1; TRBD2 matches 12 bases. This CDR3 region has 14 residues. Germline V CDR1 and CDR2: SGDLS, YYNGEE. V was clipped by 4 bases and J by 11 bases; unmatched bases: 7. CDR3 sequence (DNA): TGTGCCAGCAGCTCTCTAGCGGGAGGGCCTCAGCAGTTCTTC. It specifies CASSSLAGGPQQFF.

The V gene is TRBV2, the J gene TRBJ1-4; 8 bases match TRBD1. Germline CDR1 and CDR2: SNHLY and FYNNEI. V was clipped by 7 bases and J by 4 bases; unmatched bases: 5. CDR3 length: 14 residues. The CDR3 DNA reads TGTGCCAGCACCAAGACAGGGGTTAATGAAAAACTGTTTTTT. This sequence encodes CASTKTGVNEKLFF.

With regard to this clone: The identical CDR3 is also encoded by other nucleotide sequences in the sample. The V and J genes are TRBV18 and TRBJ1-1; D is perhaps TRBD1 (5 bases). The CDR3 has 13 residues. The V gene lost 3 bases and the J gene lost 3 bases, with 8 bases spanning the gap. CDR1 is KGHSH and CDR2 is LQKENI in the germline V gene. CDR3 nucleotide sequence: TGTGCCAGCTCACCCCGGGGGGACACTGAAGCTTTCTTT. This codes for CASSPRGDTEAFF.

The chain couples TRBV5-1 to TRBJ2-5; 12 bases align to TRBD2. Trimming took 5 bases from V and 2 from J; bases not matched to a gene: 4. Germline loops: CDR1 SGHRS, CDR2 YFSETQ. This CDR3 is built from 15 residues. CDR3 DNA sequence: TGCGCCAGCAGTCTAGGACTAGCGGGACAAGAGACCCAGTACTTC. Translated, it gives CASSLGLAGQETQYF.

The chain links TRBV24-1 to TRBJ2-2, with TRBD2 matching over 15 bases. Germline CDR1 and CDR2: KGHDR and SFDVKD. Trimming at V came to 3 bases and at J to 0 bases, leaving 7 bases not matched to a gene. The CDR3 spans 20 residues. The CDR3 protein is CATSDASWTSGRANTGELFF. In nucleotides, the CDR3 is TGTGCCACCAGTGATGCCTCCTGGACTAGCGGGAGGGCGAACACCGGGGAGCTGTTTTTT.

The rearrangement joins TRBV21-1 to TRBJ2-1; the table's D call of TRBD2 was not tested on the DNA. TRBV21-1 is marked as a pseudogene. The CDR3 totals 16 residues. CDR3 loop: CASSKGPLSSYNEQFF. The CDR3 DNA follows: TGTGCCAGCAGCAAAGGCCCGCTGAGCTCCTACAATGAGCAGTTCTTC.

The chain links TRBV27 to TRBJ2-2; 7 nucleotides match TRBD2. Per germline, CDR1 MNHEY and CDR2 SMNVEV (reference sequence). The CDR3 runs to 17 residues. After removal of 6 bases from V and 2 bases from J, the junction contained 12 bases not matched to a gene. The CDR3 region has the DNA TGTGCCAGCAGGCTCAGGGCGGCTAGCGGTAACACCGGGGAGCTGTTTTTT. Translating it yields CASRLRAASGNTGELFF.

The J gene is TRBJ1-1, the V gene TRBV5-1; the D gene is possibly TRBD1 (6 bases). This CDR3 contains 16 residues. Trimming removed 4 bases at V and 6 bases at J, with 22 bases between. Germline lookup yields CDR1 SGHRS and CDR2 YFSETQ. In DNA, the CDR3 is TGCGCCAGCAGCCCGGGGGGGAACAGGGTGGACGCTGAAGCTTTCTTT. Translating gives CASSPGGNRVDAEAFF.

The chain is built from TRBV7-2 and TRBJ2-1, with 13 nucleotides matching TRBD2. The CDR3 covers 15 residues. Trimming cost V 1 base and J 9 bases; bases outside gene matches: 3. The germline gives CDR1 SGHTA, CDR2 FQGNSA. The CDR3 nucleotides read TGTGCCAGCAGCTTAGAACTAGCGGGAGGGGCTGAGCAGTTCTTC. The encoded protein is CASSLELAGGAEQFF.

The chain is built from TRBV15 and TRBJ1-2; D unclear. This CDR3 has 12 residues. V was pared by 5 bases and J by 3 bases, with 7 bases between. From germline, CDR1 is LNHNV and CDR2 YYDKDF (reference sequence). The DNA for the CDR3 is TGTGCCACCAGCCTCAGCGACTATGGCTACACCTTC. Its translation is CATSLSDYGYTF.

J is TRBJ2-5 and V is TRBV28; 7 bases match TRBD1. The CDR3 has 13 residues. Per the germline V gene, CDR1 is MDHEN and CDR2 is SYDVKM. V trimming: 5 bases; J trimming: 4 bases; junction bases outside the gene matches: 4. The CDR3 spells CASSLTGAETQYF. In DNA, the CDR3 is TGTGCCAGCAGTCTTACAGGGGCAGAGACCCAGTACTTC.

There are a few counts of this clone. The chain has TRBV24-1 and TRBJ1-2, with TRBD1 as a possible D gene (6 bases). CDR1 is KGHDR, CDR2 SFDVKD, per germline. The V gene lost 10 bases and the J gene lost 6 bases, with 23 bases spanning the gap. The CDR3 is 15 residues long. The CDR3 protein is CATPRGLRQGDGYTF. CDR3 in DNA: TGTGCCACTCCCAGGGGTCTGAGGCAGGGTGATGGCTACACCTTC.

This rearrangement joins TRBV11-2 to TRBJ2-4; 8 positions agree with TRBD2. CDR3 length: 19 amino acids. Germline CDR1 reads SGHAT; CDR2 reads FQNNGV. The ends lost 2 bases at V and 0 bases at J; junction bases unmatched: 12. The CDR3 DNA reads TGTGCCAGCAGCTTACGCGGCGGGGGGACGGATTCAGCCAAAAACATTCAGTACTTC. Translating it yields CASSLRGGGTDSAKNIQYF.

The chain carries TRBV28 and TRBJ1-2; 12 bases align to TRBD1. J gave up 5 bases and V 4 bases, and 5 bases lay outside the gene matches. Looked up from germline, CDR1 is MDHEN and CDR2 is SYDVKM. The CDR3 sequence is 15 residues long. The CDR3 protein is CASSSGQGALYGYTF. The CDR3 nucleotides read TGTGCCAGCAGTTCGGGACAGGGGGCGCTTTATGGCTACACCTTC.

The rearrangement uses TRBV24-1 and TRBJ1-2, with D possibly matching TRBD1 (6 bases). Per the germline V gene, CDR1 is KGHDR and CDR2 is SFDVKD. The V gene lost 5 bases and the J gene lost 8 bases, with 14 bases spanning the gap. CDR3 length equals 13 residues. The CDR3 DNA sequence: TGTGCCACCAGTGGACAGGCTCAGGAGGGCTACACCTTC. Translated: CATSGQAQEGYTF.

The rearrangement links TRBV6-1 to TRBJ1-3; D remains ambiguous. V lost 2 bases to trimming and J lost 0 bases, with 8 bases between them. There are 15 residues in the CDR3. Germline lookup yields CDR1 MNHNS and CDR2 SASEGT. The DNA for the CDR3 is TGTGCCAGCAGTGAACAGGCTTTCTCTGGAAACACCATATATTTT. This sequence encodes CASSEQAFSGNTIYF.

The CDR3 loop reads CSAQGTEAFF. As DNA, the CDR3 is TGCAGCGCCCAGGGGACTGAAGCTTTCTTT. The chain carries TRBV29-1 and TRBJ1-1; D may be TRBD1 (6 bases). V lost 7 bases, J lost 5 bases, and 8 bases lay in between. The germline CDR1 and CDR2 sequences are SQVTM and ANQGSEA. The CDR3 is 10 amino acids. Looking up the rest from reference TRBV29-1 and TRBJ1-1 gives the full variable domain: SAVISQKPSRDICQRGTSLTIQCQVDSQVTMMFWYRQQPGQSLTLIATANQGSEATYESGFVIDKFPISRPNLTFSTLTVSNMSPEDSSIYLCSAQGTEAFFGQGTRLTVV.

The V gene is TRBV27, the J gene TRBJ2-7, with 8 bases that match TRBD2. The CDR3 spans 16 residues. The junction had 9 bases not matched to a gene; V was cut back by 4 bases and J by 1 base. Germline assignment: CDR1 MNHEY and CDR2 SMNVEV (reference sequence). The CDR3 reads CASSSDTGTRSYEQYF. The CDR3 region has the DNA TGTGCCAGCAGTTCCGATACCGGGACTAGATCCTACGAGCAGTACTTC.

This chain joins TRBV6-5 and TRBJ2-3, with D perhaps TRBD1 (6 bases). This CDR3 is 14 amino acids long. With 6 bases removed from V and 5 bases from J, the gap between germline ends came to 15 bases. Germline CDR1 reads MNHEY; CDR2 reads SVGAGI. This CDR3 is CASSGTRAGDTQYF. Here the CDR3 DNA reads TGTGCCAGCAGCGGGACAAGGGCGGGAGATACGCAGTATTTT.

The rearrangement uses TRBV28 and TRBJ1-1, with TRBD1 matching over 9 bases. The CDR3 extends over 14 amino acids. Germline V gives CDR1 MDHEN, CDR2 SYDVKM. CDR3 residues: CGRDRESVNTEAFF. The CDR3 bases are TGTGGCCGGGACAGGGAGAGTGTGAACACTGAAGCTTTCTTT.

This clone appeared a single time. The chain links TRBV19 to TRBJ1-1, with D possibly TRBD1 on 6 matching bases. CDR3 length equals 13 residues. Trimming took off 8 bases at V and 0 bases at J, with 10 bases between the two ends. Germline CDR1 is LNHDA and CDR2 is SQIVND (reference sequence). The CDR3: CASGDTVNTEAFF. The CDR3 DNA reads as TGTGCCAGTGGGGACACCGTGAACACTGAAGCTTTCTTT.

This rearrangement joins TRBV5-1 to TRBJ1-1; perhaps TRBD1 as D (5 bases). Trimming stripped 7 bases from V and 4 bases from J, with 14 bases between. There are 13 residues in the CDR3. Germline V CDR1 and CDR2: SGHRS, YFSETQ. The chain's CDR3 is CASGPGLGTEAFF. The CDR3 region has the DNA TGCGCCAGCGGACCAGGGTTGGGCACTGAAGCTTTCTTT.

The chain has TRBV9 and TRBJ2-1, with 8 bases that match TRBD2. Germline V lookup: CDR1 SGDLS, CDR2 YYNGEE. The CDR3 contains 18 residues. V lost 0 bases to trimming and J lost 0 bases; unmatched junction nucleotides: 8. CDR3 DNA: TGTGCCAGCAGCGTAGTGTCTAGCGGGTCGAGCTCCTACAATGAGCAGTTCTTC. Its translation is CASSVVSSGSSSYNEQFF.

V usage is TRBV15 and J usage is TRBJ1-4, with D perhaps matching TRBD1 (6 bases). Trimming pared 0 bases from V and 4 bases from J, leaving 12 bases between. Germline-derived CDR1 and CDR2 are LNHNV and YYDKDF (reference sequence). This CDR3 is 16 amino acids long. CDR3 DNA sequence: TGTGCCACCAGCAGAGATCTGGGGGGGCTTAATGAAAAACTGTTTTTT. Its translation: CATSRDLGGLNEKLFF.